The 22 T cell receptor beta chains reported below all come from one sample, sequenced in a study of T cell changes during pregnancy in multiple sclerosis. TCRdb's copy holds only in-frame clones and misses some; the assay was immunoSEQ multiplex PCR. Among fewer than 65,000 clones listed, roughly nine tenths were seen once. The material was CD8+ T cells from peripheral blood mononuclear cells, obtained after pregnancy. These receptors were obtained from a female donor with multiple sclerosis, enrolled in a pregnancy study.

The CDR3 DNA is TGTGCCAGTTCCTGGGGAGAAGATACGCAGTATTTT. Encoded protein: CASSWGEDTQYF. The V call is TRBV27, the J call TRBJ2-3, with D maybe TRBD2 (5 bases). The CDR3 loop spans 12 amino acids. V was shortened by 9 bases and J by 5 bases, with 12 bases between the two germline ends. Germline V gives CDR1 MNHEY, CDR2 SMNVEV (reference sequence).

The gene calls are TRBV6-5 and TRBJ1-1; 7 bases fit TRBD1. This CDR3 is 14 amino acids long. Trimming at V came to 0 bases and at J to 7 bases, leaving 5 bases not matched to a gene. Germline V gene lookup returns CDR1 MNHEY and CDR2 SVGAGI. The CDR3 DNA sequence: TGTGCCAGCAGTTACTCCCGGGACAGCCTTGAAGCTTTCTTT. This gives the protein CASSYSRDSLEAFF.

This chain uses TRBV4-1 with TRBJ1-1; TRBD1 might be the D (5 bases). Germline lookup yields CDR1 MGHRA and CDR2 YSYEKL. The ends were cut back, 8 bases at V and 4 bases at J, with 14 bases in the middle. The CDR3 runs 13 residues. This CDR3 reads CASCFQGGTEAFF. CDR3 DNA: TGCGCCAGCTGCTTCCAGGGAGGCACTGAAGCTTTCTTT.

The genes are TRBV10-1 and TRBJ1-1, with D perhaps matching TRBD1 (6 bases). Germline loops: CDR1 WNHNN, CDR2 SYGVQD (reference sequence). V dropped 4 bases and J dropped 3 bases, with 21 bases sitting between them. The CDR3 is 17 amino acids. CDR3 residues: CASSAGRGGSRDTEAFF. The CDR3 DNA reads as TGCGCCAGCAGTGCAGGGAGGGGGGGATCTAGAGACACTGAAGCTTTCTTT.

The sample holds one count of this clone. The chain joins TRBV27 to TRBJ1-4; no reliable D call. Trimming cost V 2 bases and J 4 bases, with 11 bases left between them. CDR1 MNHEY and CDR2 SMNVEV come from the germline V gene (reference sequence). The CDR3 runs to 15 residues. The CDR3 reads CASSLSLLSNEKLFF. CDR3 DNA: TGTGCCAGCAGTTTAAGTTTGTTGAGTAATGAAAAACTGTTTTTT.

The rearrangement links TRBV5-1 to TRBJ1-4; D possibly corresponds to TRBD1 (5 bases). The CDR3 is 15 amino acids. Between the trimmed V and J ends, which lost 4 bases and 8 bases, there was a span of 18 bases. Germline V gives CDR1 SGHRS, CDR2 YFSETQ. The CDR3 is CASSEIDSWGEKLFF. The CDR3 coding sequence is TGCGCCAGCAGCGAAATCGACAGCTGGGGAGAAAAACTGTTTTTT.

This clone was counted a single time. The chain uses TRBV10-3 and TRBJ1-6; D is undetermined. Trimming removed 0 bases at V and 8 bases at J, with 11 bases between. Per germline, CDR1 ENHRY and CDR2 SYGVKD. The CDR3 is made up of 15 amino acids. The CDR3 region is CAISESGRRYSPLHF. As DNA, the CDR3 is TGTGCCATCAGTGAGTCGGGCCGTCGGTATTCACCCCTCCACTTT.

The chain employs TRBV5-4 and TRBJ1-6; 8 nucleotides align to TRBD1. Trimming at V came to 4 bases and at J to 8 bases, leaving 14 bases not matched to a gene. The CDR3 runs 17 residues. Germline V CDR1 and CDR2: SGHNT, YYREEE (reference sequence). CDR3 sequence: CASSLRGPTGDDSPLHF. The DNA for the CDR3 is TGTGCCAGCAGCCTAAGGGGACCGACAGGGGACGATTCACCCCTCCACTTT.

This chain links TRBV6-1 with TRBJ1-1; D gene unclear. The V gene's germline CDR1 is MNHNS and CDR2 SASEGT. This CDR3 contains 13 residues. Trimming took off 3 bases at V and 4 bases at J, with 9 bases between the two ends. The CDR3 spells CASSEDFSTEAFF. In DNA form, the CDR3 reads TGTGCCAGCAGTGAGGACTTTTCCACTGAAGCTTTCTTT.

The DNA of the CDR3 is TGTGCCAGCAGCGTCCGGACTAGCGGGGGCCGCCGCCTCTCTGGGGCCAACGTCCTGACTTTC. This sequence encodes CASSVRTSGGRRLSGANVLTF. This chain connects TRBV9 to TRBJ2-6, with 13 positions matching TRBD2. The trim removed 2 bases at V and 0 bases at J, leaving 11 bases unmatched. This CDR3 contains 21 residues. The germline CDR1 and CDR2 sequences are SGDLS and YYNGEE.

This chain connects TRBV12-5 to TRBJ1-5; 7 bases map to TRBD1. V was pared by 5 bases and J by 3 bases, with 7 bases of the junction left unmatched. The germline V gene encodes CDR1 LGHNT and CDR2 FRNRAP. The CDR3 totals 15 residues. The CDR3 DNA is TGTGCTAGTGGTCCAGCAGGACAGGTCAATCAGCCCCAGCATTTT. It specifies CASGPAGQVNQPQHF. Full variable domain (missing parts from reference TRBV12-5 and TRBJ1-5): DARVTQTPRHKVTEMGQEVTMRCQPILGHNTVFWYRQTMMQGLELLAYFRNRAPLDDSGMPKDRFSAEMPDATLATLKIQPSEPRDSAVYFCASGPAGQVNQPQHFGDGTRLSIL.

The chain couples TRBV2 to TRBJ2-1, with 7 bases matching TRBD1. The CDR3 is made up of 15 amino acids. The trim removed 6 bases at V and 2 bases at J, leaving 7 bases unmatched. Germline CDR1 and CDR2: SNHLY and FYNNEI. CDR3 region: CASRETGNPYNEQFF. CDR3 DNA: TGTGCCAGCAGGGAGACAGGGAACCCCTACAATGAGCAGTTCTTC.

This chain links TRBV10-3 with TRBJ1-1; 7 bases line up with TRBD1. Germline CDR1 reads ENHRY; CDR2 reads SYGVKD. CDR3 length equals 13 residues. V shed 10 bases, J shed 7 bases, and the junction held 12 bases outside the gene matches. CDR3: CASKIPDRNEAFF. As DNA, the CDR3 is TGTGCCAGCAAGATCCCGGACAGGAATGAAGCTTTCTTT.

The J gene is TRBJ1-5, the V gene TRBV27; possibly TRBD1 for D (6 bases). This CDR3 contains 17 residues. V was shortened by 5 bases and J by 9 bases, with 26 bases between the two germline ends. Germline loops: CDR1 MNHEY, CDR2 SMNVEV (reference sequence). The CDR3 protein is CASSTTYREIVGMPQHF. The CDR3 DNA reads TGTGCCAGCAGTACAACCTACAGGGAGATCGTCGGTATGCCCCAGCATTTT.

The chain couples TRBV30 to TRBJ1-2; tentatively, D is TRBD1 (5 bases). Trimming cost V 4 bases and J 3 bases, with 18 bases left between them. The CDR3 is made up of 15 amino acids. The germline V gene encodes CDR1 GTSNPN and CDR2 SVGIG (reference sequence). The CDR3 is CAWTQRSGGYYGYTF. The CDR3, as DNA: TGTGCCTGGACCCAACGGAGTGGGGGGTACTATGGCTACACCTTC.

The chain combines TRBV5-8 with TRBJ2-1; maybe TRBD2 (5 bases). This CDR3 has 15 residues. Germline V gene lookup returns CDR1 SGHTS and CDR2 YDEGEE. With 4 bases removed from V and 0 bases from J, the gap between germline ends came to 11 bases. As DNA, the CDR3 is TGTGCCAGCAGCGTAAGCGGAACCTCCTACAATGAGCAGTTCTTC. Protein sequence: CASSVSGTSYNEQFF.

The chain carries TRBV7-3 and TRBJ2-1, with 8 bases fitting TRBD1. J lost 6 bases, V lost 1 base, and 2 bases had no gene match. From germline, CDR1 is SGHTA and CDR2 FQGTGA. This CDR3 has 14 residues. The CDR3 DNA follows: TGTGCCAGCAGCTTAAATACAGGGGGCAATGAGCAGTTCTTC. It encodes CASSLNTGGNEQFF.

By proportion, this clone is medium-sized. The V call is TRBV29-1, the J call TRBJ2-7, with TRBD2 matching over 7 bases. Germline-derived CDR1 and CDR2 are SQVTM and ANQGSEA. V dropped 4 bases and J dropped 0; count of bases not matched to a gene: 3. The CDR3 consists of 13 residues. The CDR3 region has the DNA TGCAGCGTTGTACGGGGGGACTCCTACGAGCAGTACTTC. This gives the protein CSVVRGDSYEQYF.

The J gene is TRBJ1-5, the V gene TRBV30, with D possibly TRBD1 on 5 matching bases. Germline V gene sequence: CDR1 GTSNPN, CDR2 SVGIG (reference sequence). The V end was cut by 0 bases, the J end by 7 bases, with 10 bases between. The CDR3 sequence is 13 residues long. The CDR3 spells CAWSVRGTQPQHF. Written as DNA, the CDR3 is TGTGCCTGGAGTGTACGGGGGACCCAGCCCCAGCATTTT.

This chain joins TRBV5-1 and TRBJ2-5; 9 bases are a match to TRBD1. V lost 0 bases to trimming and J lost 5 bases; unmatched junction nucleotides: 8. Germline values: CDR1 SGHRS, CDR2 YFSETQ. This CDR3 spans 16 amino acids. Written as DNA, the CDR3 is TGCGCCAGCAGCTTGGCGGACAGGGGTCTTGGGGAGACCCAGTACTTC. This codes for CASSLADRGLGETQYF.

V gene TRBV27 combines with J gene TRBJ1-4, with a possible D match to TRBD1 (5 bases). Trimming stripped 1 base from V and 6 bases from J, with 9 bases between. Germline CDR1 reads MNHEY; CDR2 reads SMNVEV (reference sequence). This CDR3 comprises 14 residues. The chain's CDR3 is CASSLFGGDEKLFF. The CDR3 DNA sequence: TGTGCCAGCAGTTTATTCGGGGGAGATGAAAAACTGTTTTTT. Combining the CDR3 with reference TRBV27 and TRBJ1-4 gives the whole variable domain EAQVTQNPRYLITVTGKKLTVTCSQNMNHEYMSWYRQDPGLGLRQIYYSMNVEVTDKGDVPEGYKVSRKEKRNFPLILESPSPNQTSLYFCASSLFGGDEKLFFGSGTQLSVL.

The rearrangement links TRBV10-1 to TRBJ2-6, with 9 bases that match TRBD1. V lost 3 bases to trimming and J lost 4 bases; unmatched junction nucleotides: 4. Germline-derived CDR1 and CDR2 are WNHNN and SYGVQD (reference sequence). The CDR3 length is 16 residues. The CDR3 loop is CASSEGTGTGANVLTF. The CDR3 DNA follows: TGCGCCAGCAGTGAAGGGACAGGGACGGGGGCCAACGTCCTGACTTTC.